This T cell receptor beta chain was profiled in a study of blood T cell repertoires in COVID-19 (dated by TCRdb to about 2020). In terms of the full investigation: Samples covering the acute and convalescent phases of COVID-19 were provided by collaborators in the United States, Italy and Spain. The prospective study material was composed of cDNA or gDNA derived from T cells, B-cell-depleted T cells, or PBMCs. Deeply sampled blood TCRbeta repertoires from subjects exposed to, actively infected with, or recovered from COVID-19 were included in the dataset. The repertoires were made available in a free public database intended to serve as a resource for research on the immune response to SARS-CoV-2. Samples were obtained from the ongoing ImmuneRACE study (first 160 participants) and from 1,200 or so subjects provided by 6 global collaborators. Sample metadata almost always included a de-identified subject ID, COVID-19 status, age in years and sex. HLA class I and class II types, where available, came from metadata supplied by the sample provider rather than from assay-based typing.

For this clone: What this receptor recognizes is not known. Base qualities are not recorded, but no much larger clone differs from it by a single base.

The germline V gene specifies MDHEN as CDR1 and SYDVKM as CDR2. Including cysteine and phenylalanine, the CDR3 has 16 amino acids. CDR3 DNA is the only sequence kept; it has 48 bases, read in frame from the first base. V is shortened by 2 bases, J by 6 bases, and the region joining them spans 17 bases. Broader findings and caveats from the paper: How much clinical and demographic metadata was included differed by source and by participant, and the metadata was provided uncurated.

Whole blood was collected in K2EDTA tubes by collaborating institutions according to the institutions' own protocols. For TCRbeta analysis, collaborator samples were shipped as frozen whole blood, as isolated PBMCs, or as DNA extracted from either sample type. The immunoSEQ Assay, a bias-controlled multiplex PCR, was used to amplify TCRbeta CDR3 regions from genomic DNA. The original methods were these. Nucleated cell counts per sample were estimated from amplification of reference gene primers within the assay. To quantify the absolute abundance of each unique TCRbeta CDR3 rearrangement, sequence reads were collapsed and filtered. For each sample, productive Simpson clonality was calculated by taking the square root of Simpson's diversity index across productive rearrangements. TCRdb obtained this table from immuneACCESS and retained in-frame rearrangements with V and J assigned. These tables miss some clones; where compared with another copy, unresolved V genes account for less than half of the shortfall, and the remainder is unexplained. The V and J calls and clone size were taken over from that table, and D and trimming were inferred from the DNA. The table for this sample lists approximately 160,000 clones; 84% of them were counted only once. The ten largest make up around an eighth of the sample.

The sequence joins TRBV28 to TRBJ2-1, and possibly TRBD1, on 5 matching bases. This clonotype was obtained from a man between 18 and 35 years old with active or convalescent COVID-19. The material sequenced was peripheral blood. Here is the DNA: TGTGCCAGCAGTTTAACCGGGTGGCAGGGATTCAATGAGCAGTTCTTC. Translated, it reads CASSLTGWQGFNEQFF.